This TCR beta chain was found in a study of blood T cells in healthy people across ages. A second PCR of about 7 to 12 cycles used a sample-barcoded 5' primer and a J-beta primer mix. MiXCR, applied by TCRdb to the 5' RACE reads, yields one record per CDR3 protein. The table includes 1.6 million or so distinct CDR3 sequences, roughly 30% detected once. Each donor was a healthy Caucasian individual from Russia, aged 6 to 90. The germline V gene encodes CDR1 MNHEY and CDR2 SMNVEV (reference sequence). This CDR3 comprises 14 residues. Trimming took off 8 bases at V and 5 bases at J, with 17 bases between the two ends.

The sample was blood. This chain joins TRBV27 and TRBJ2-3; the D gene is possibly TRBD1 (6 bases). This clonotype was obtained from a woman in her 30s in good health. The CDR3 coding sequence is TGTGCCAGCCGAAGGAACAGGGTCGAAGATACGCAGTATTTT. Its protein is CASRRNRVEDTQYF.